This T cell receptor (beta chain) was identified in a study of cytomegalovirus exposure and HLA in healthy donors. Study-level information: The 130 or so validation repertoires and the approximately 630 first-cohort repertoires shared a platform, a later analysis reported.

Some clones are missing from TCRdb's copy, which holds only in-frame ones; the method was immunoSEQ multiplex PCR. The repertoire holds some 150,000 clones, with 86% as singletons. The sequence was collected from a man between 18 and 35 years old in good health and CMV-seropositive. Sample: PBMCs.

As DNA, the CDR3 is TGTGCCAGCTCCGGACAGGGGGACACCGGGGAGCTGTTTTTT. Translated: CASSGQGDTGELFF. The rearrangement links TRBV18 to TRBJ2-2; 10 positions match TRBD1. V dropped 6 bases and J dropped 3; count of bases not matched to a gene: 1. This CDR3 region has 14 residues. Germline V gene data show CDR1 as KGHSH and CDR2 as LQKENI.